The 31 T cell receptor beta chains reported below all come from one sample, sequenced in a study of cytomegalovirus exposure and HLA in healthy donors. Both 60 Vbeta primers and 13 Jbeta primers went into the PCR. This table comes from immunoSEQ multiplex PCR, and its TCRdb copy is limited to in-frame clones, with some not included. The sample has under 250,000 clones, 78% seen once. Sequencing input: PBMCs. The origin of the receptors is a boy under 18 in good health and CMV-seronegative.

The chain couples TRBV7-9 to TRBJ2-2; 7 bases line up with TRBD1. Germline CDR1 and CDR2: SEHNR and FQNEAQ (reference sequence). J was trimmed by 2 bases and V by 8 bases; bases with no gene match: 11. This CDR3 contains 16 residues. Here the CDR3 DNA reads TGTGCCAGCTGCTCCCTCGGGGACAGCAACACCGGGGAGCTGTTTTTT. Amino acid sequence: CASCSLGDSNTGELFF.

V gene TRBV11-2 combines with J gene TRBJ1-2; D might be TRBD1 (6 bases). Trimming left V 4 bases short and J 3 bases short, with 12 bases between. The germline CDR1 and CDR2 sequences are SGHAT and FQNNGV. The CDR3 length is 14 residues. The CDR3 here is CASSSDRRYYGYTF. The CDR3 DNA reads as TGTGCCAGCAGCTCCGACAGGCGCTACTATGGCTACACCTTC.

This clone has a handful of counts. The rearrangement links TRBV7-2 to TRBJ2-7; 7 bases fit TRBD1. Per the germline V gene, CDR1 is SGHTA and CDR2 is FQGNSA. The trim removed 1 base at V and 2 bases at J, leaving 2 bases unmatched. The CDR3 has 14 amino acids. CDR3: CASSLETGTYEQYF. For the CDR3, the DNA is TGTGCCAGCAGCTTAGAGACAGGGACCTACGAGCAGTACTTC.

V usage is TRBV19 and J usage is TRBJ1-2; 9 positions agree with TRBD1. V lost 5 bases and J lost 3; bases outside the gene matches: 4. This CDR3 comprises 14 residues. Per germline, CDR1 LNHDA and CDR2 SQIVND (reference sequence). As DNA, the CDR3 is TGTGCCAGTAGTGTACAGGGGGCCCACTATGGCTACACCTTC. Protein product: CASSVQGAHYGYTF.

CDR3: CASRATLSTYNEQFF. CDR3 in DNA: TGTGCCAGCAGAGCGACTCTTTCCACCTACAATGAGCAGTTCTTC. The J gene is TRBJ2-1, the V gene TRBV2, with D unclear. The V gene's germline CDR1 is SNHLY and CDR2 FYNNEI. The V end lost 6 bases, the J end lost 2 bases, and 14 bases lay between the germline ends. The CDR3 consists of 15 residues. The entire variable domain, with the rest obtained from reference TRBV2 and TRBJ2-1, is as follows: EPEVTQTPSHQVTQMGQEVILRCVPISNHLYFYWYRQILGQKVEFLVSFYNNEISEKSEIFDDQFSVERPDGSNFTLKIRSTKLEDSAMYFCASRATLSTYNEQFFGPGTRLTVL.

This clone has a single count. This sequence joins TRBV5-6 and TRBJ2-7; weak D call: TRBD1 (6 bases). The CDR3 length is 12 residues. The V gene lost 3 bases and the J gene lost 6 bases, with 10 bases spanning the gap. Germline CDR1 and CDR2: SGHDT and YYEEEE. The CDR3 region has the DNA TGTGCCAGCAGCTACACAGGGATCGAGCAGTACTTC. Translating gives CASSYTGIEQYF. Full variable domain (outside the CDR3, taken from reference TRBV5-6 and TRBJ2-7): DAGVTQSPTHLIKTRGQQVTLRCSPKSGHDTVSWYQQALGQGPQFIFQYYEEEERQRGNFPDRFSGHQFPNYSSELNVNALLLGDSALYLCASSYTGIEQYFGPGTRLTVT.

V gene TRBV11-3 combines with J gene TRBJ2-7; 7 nucleotides line up with TRBD2. Losses at the gene ends were 5 bases for V and 0 bases for J; bases not matched to a gene: 10. The CDR3 runs 16 residues. The germline CDR1 and CDR2 sequences are SGHNT and YENEEA. CDR3 protein: CASSPASGTSSYEQYF. The CDR3 DNA reads as TGTGCCAGCAGCCCGGCCAGCGGGACGAGCTCCTACGAGCAGTACTTC.

The V gene is TRBV19, the J gene TRBJ2-3, with TRBD2 matching 13 bases. Germline V gene sequence: CDR1 LNHDA, CDR2 SQIVND (reference sequence). The CDR3 contains 16 residues. With 6 bases clipped from V and 0 bases from J, the junction kept 3 bases outside the gene matches. CDR3: CASRGLAGTSTDTQYF. For the CDR3, the DNA is TGTGCCAGTAGGGGACTAGCGGGGACTAGCACAGATACGCAGTATTTT.

V gene TRBV19 combines with J gene TRBJ2-5; 7 positions agree with TRBD2. J was trimmed by 3 bases and V by 6 bases; bases with no gene match: 4. This CDR3 region has 13 residues. CDR1 and CDR2 from the germline V gene are LNHDA and SQIVND (reference sequence). The CDR3 protein is CASSGGGEETQYF. In DNA, the CDR3 is TGTGCCAGTAGCGGGGGAGGGGAAGAGACCCAGTACTTC.

This clone has a handful of counts. The gene calls are TRBV30 and TRBJ1-1; no definite D call. The germline gives CDR1 GTSNPN, CDR2 SVGIG (reference sequence). The length of the CDR3 is 11 residues. The V and J ends lost 1 base and 10 bases respectively, with 10 bases between them. The CDR3 region is CAWSAEDGAFF. The CDR3 region has the DNA TGTGCCTGGAGTGCGGAGGATGGAGCTTTCTTT. The full variable domain, its missing parts supplied by reference TRBV30 and TRBJ1-1, is SQTIHQWPATLVQPVGSPLSLECTVEGTSNPNLYWYRQAAGRGLQLLFYSVGIGQISSEVPQNLSASRPQDRQFILSSKKLLLSDSGFYLCAWSAEDGAFFGQGTRLTVV.

This rearrangement joins TRBV5-1 to TRBJ1-4, with 7 positions matching TRBD1. CDR3 length: 14 residues. V was clipped by 3 bases and J by 8 bases; unmatched bases: 7. In germline, CDR1 is SGHRS, CDR2 YFSETQ. CDR3 sequence (DNA): TGCGCCAGCAGCTCCCGGGACAGACAGGAAAAACTGTTTTTT. Amino acid sequence: CASSSRDRQEKLFF.

V usage is TRBV6-1 and J usage is TRBJ1-1; tentative D call: TRBD1 (5 bases). Trimming left V 8 bases short and J 2 bases short, with 12 bases between. CDR1 and CDR2 from the germline V gene are MNHNS and SASEGT. The CDR3 spans 13 residues. In DNA, the CDR3 is TGTGCCAGCCCTGCGGGGGGAAACACTGAAGCTTTCTTT. Its translation: CASPAGGNTEAFF.

This sequence joins TRBV10-2 and TRBJ2-1; 12 bases are a match to TRBD2. V was pared by 10 bases and J by 9 bases, with 7 bases of the junction left unmatched. Germline V gene data show CDR1 as WSHSY and CDR2 as SAAADI. The length of the CDR3 is 13 residues. Here the CDR3 DNA reads TGCGCCACCTCTAGCGGGAGGGGGGCTGAGCAGTTCTTC. Protein: CATSSGRGAEQFF.

In DNA, the CDR3 is TGTGCCAGCAGCTTGGAAGGGGGCAATCAGCCCCAGCATTTT. Amino acid sequence: CASSLEGGNQPQHF. This chain joins TRBV5-4 and TRBJ1-5, with D maybe TRBD1 (5 bases). Germline V lookup: CDR1 SGHNT, CDR2 YYREEE (reference sequence). Trimming removed 0 bases at V and 2 bases at J, with 6 bases between. The CDR3 covers 14 residues.

This clone was found once. The chain couples TRBV30 to TRBJ1-6, with unresolved D. This CDR3 is 15 amino acids long. Trimming removed 4 bases from V and 3 bases from J, with 13 bases in between. The germline gives CDR1 GTSNPN, CDR2 SVGIG (reference sequence). CDR3 DNA sequence: TGTGCCTGGAAGAGCCAGGTGTTCTATAATTCACCCCTCCACTTT. Translating gives CAWKSQVFYNSPLHF.

A single count supports this clone. The chain is built from TRBV11-2 and TRBJ2-5, with 9 nucleotides matching TRBD1. This CDR3 comprises 17 residues. From germline, CDR1 is SGHAT and CDR2 FQNNGV. V shed 3 bases and J 5 bases; nucleotides not matched to a gene: 13. The CDR3 nucleotides read TGTGCCAGCAGCTTCCGTGGACAGGGGACAATGGTTGAGACCCAGTACTTC. It yields the protein CASSFRGQGTMVETQYF.

The sample holds one count of this clone. V is TRBV6-4 and J is TRBJ2-1; TRBD2 agrees at 7 bases. CDR1 MRHNA and CDR2 SNTAGT come from the germline V gene. The CDR3 sequence is 15 residues long. The ends lost 4 bases at V and 8 bases at J; junction bases unmatched: 11. In nucleotides, the CDR3 is TGTGCCAGCAGTGCTATCGCGGGAGTTTCCCATGAGCAGTTCTTC. The encoded protein is CASSAIAGVSHEQFF.

About this clone itself: Its ends do not fully match the called genes, so a read error is possible. The chain combines TRBV11-3 with TRBJ2-1; 7 nucleotides line up with TRBD2. The germline V gene has CDR1 SGHNT and CDR2 YENEEA. The CDR3 has 14 amino acids. DNA for the CDR3: TGTGTCAGCAGCCCCGGGACTACCTACAATGAGCAGTTCTTC. Encoded protein: CVSSPGTTYNEQFF.

The CDR3 nucleotides are TGTGCCAGCAGCTTGGACCTTAATGAGGGATTCTATGGCTACACCTTC. Protein product: CASSLDLNEGFYGYTF. The chain carries TRBV5-5 and TRBJ1-2; D not resolved. Trimming removed 0 bases from V and 4 bases from J, with 16 bases in between. The germline V gene encodes CDR1 SGHKS and CDR2 YYEKEE (reference sequence). The CDR3 loop spans 16 amino acids.

This chain joins TRBV6-5 and TRBJ2-5, with D possibly TRBD2 on 7 matching bases. Germline loops: CDR1 MNHEY, CDR2 SVGAGI. The CDR3 length is 15 residues. The V end lost 4 bases, the J end lost 0 bases, and 12 bases lay between the germline ends. CDR3 residues: CASSFGGLYQETQYF. The CDR3 coding sequence is TGTGCCAGCAGTTTCGGGGGGCTCTACCAAGAGACCCAGTACTTC.

This sequence joins TRBV9 and TRBJ2-1; 8 nucleotides agree with TRBD1. Germline assignment: CDR1 SGDLS and CDR2 YYNGEE. J lost 4 bases, V lost 5 bases, and 11 bases had no gene match. The CDR3 has 16 amino acids. The CDR3 DNA follows: TGTGCCAGCAGAGAACTTAATCGGGACAGGTACAATGAGCAGTTCTTC. This codes for CASRELNRDRYNEQFF.

The rearrangement joins TRBV6-1 to TRBJ2-7; the D gene is possibly TRBD2 (6 bases). The V and J ends lost 7 bases and 2 bases respectively, with 6 bases between them. The CDR3 spans 11 residues. Per germline, CDR1 MNHNS and CDR2 SASEGT. DNA of the CDR3: TGTGCCAGCACGGGGGCCTACGAGCAGTACTTC. It encodes CASTGAYEQYF.

This clone has a handful of counts. The rearrangement joins TRBV5-1 to TRBJ2-7, with 8 bases fitting TRBD1. CDR3 size: 14 residues. Trimming cost V 3 bases and J 4 bases; bases outside gene matches: 6. Germline V gene data show CDR1 as SGHRS and CDR2 as YFSETQ. CDR3 sequence reads: CASSSEDRAYEQYF. The CDR3 coding sequence is TGCGCCAGCAGCTCCGAGGACAGGGCGTACGAGCAGTACTTC. The variable domain in full, completed from reference TRBV5-1 and TRBJ2-7, reads KAGVTQTPRYLIKTRGQQVTLSCSPISGHRSVSWYQQTPGQGLQFLFEYFSETQRNKGNFPGRFSGRQFSNSRSEMNVSTLELGDSALYLCASSSEDRAYEQYFGPGTRLTVT.

This rearrangement joins TRBV7-9 to TRBJ2-7; 10 bases fit TRBD2. Germline V gene sequence: CDR1 SEHNR, CDR2 FQNEAQ (reference sequence). V shed 5 bases, J shed 1 base, and the junction held 11 bases outside the gene matches. This CDR3 region has 17 residues. This CDR3 is CASSPGFSSGGSYEQYF. The CDR3, as DNA: TGTGCCAGCAGCCCAGGGTTCTCTAGCGGGGGTTCCTACGAGCAGTACTTC. Based on the CDR3 plus reference TRBV7-9 and TRBJ2-7, the full variable domain is DTGVSQNPRHKITKRGQNVTFRCDPISEHNRLYWYRQTLGQGPEFLTYFQNEAQLEKSRLLSDRFSAERPKGSFSTLEIQRTEQGDSAMYLCASSPGFSSGGSYEQYFGPGTRLTVT.

This clone was detected only a few times. This chain links TRBV30 with TRBJ1-3; 8 bases are a match to TRBD1. The CDR3 covers 13 residues. Trimming took 2 bases from V and 7 from J; bases not matched to a gene: 4. Germline CDR1 GTSNPN, CDR2 SVGIG (reference sequence). CDR3 sequence (DNA): TGTGCCTGGAGTTTCGGACAGGGCAACACCATATATTTT. It codes for CAWSFGQGNTIYF.

J is TRBJ1-1 and V is TRBV11-3; a weak D match, TRBD1 (5 bases). The germline CDR1 and CDR2 sequences are SGHNT and YENEEA. V lost 5 bases and J 1 base, leaving 8 bases between the germline ends. The CDR3 extends over 13 amino acids. Here the CDR3 reads CASSPGGNTEAFF. CDR3 sequence (DNA): TGTGCCAGCAGCCCGGGGGGGAACACTGAAGCTTTCTTT.

V and J are TRBV15 and TRBJ1-4; the D gene is possibly TRBD1 (5 bases). The CDR3 runs 15 residues. V shed 4 bases and J shed 4 bases, with 13 bases lying between them. Per germline, CDR1 LNHNV and CDR2 YYDKDF (reference sequence). The CDR3 is CATSIRTNNNEKLFF. The CDR3 nucleotides read TGTGCCACCAGCATCAGGACAAACAATAATGAAAAACTGTTTTTT.

In DNA, the CDR3 is TGTGCCAGCAGGCCGGACAGGTTCCCCTATGGCTACACCTTC. Translated: CASRPDRFPYGYTF. The genes are TRBV6-5 and TRBJ1-2; 7 bases map to TRBD1. The V gene end was trimmed by 6 bases and the J gene end by 4 bases; junction bases not matched to a gene: 8. The length of the CDR3 is 14 residues. The germline gives CDR1 MNHEY, CDR2 SVGAGI.

The V call is TRBV9, the J call TRBJ1-4; 7 bases line up with TRBD1. This CDR3 is built from 15 residues. Looked up from germline, CDR1 is SGDLS and CDR2 is YYNGEE. V shed 0 bases, J shed 4 bases, and the junction held 3 bases outside the gene matches. The CDR3 sequence: CASSVATGLNEKLFF. CDR3 nucleotide sequence: TGTGCCAGCAGCGTAGCGACAGGGCTTAATGAAAAACTGTTTTTT.

This chain links TRBV30 with TRBJ2-5, with 10 nucleotides matching TRBD1. CDR1 is GTSNPN and CDR2 is SVGIG in the germline V gene (reference sequence). There are 15 residues in the CDR3. V shed 6 bases, J shed 5 bases, and the junction held 12 bases outside the gene matches. In nucleotides, the CDR3 is TGTGCCTGCGAAAGGGACAGGGGAATGGGTGAGACCCAGTACTTC. It yields the protein CACERDRGMGETQYF.

This clone showed up just a few times. J is TRBJ2-1 and V is TRBV6-6, with a tentative D call TRBD1 (5 bases). The CDR3 length is 13 residues. V lost 10 bases to trimming and J lost 3 bases, with 13 bases between them. CDR1 is MNHNY and CDR2 is SVGAGI in the germline V gene (reference sequence). The CDR3 protein is CATHGHRYNEQFF. As DNA, the CDR3 is TGTGCCACGCACGGACACCGCTACAATGAGCAGTTCTTC.